This TCR beta chain was obtained from a study of T-cell memory formation after mild COVID-19. The overall study: For the most part, TCR clusters were specific to one donor.

Trimming took 6 bases from V and 7 from J, leaving 16 bases between them. CDR1 is SNHLY, CDR2 FYNNEI, per germline. CDR3 length: 15 amino acids. Using constant-segment primers, 5'RACE produced TCR alpha and TCR beta cDNA libraries carrying sample barcodes and UMIs. TCRdb ran MiXCR on the 5' RACE reads and lists one entry per CDR3 protein. The sample records hundreds of thousands of distinct CDR3 sequences, under 25% being singletons. This clonotype came up a few times. The sample was PBMCs or a T cell subset sorted from them (not recorded which). The receptor's source is an adult woman who had mild COVID-19 (a few samples of this study predate the infection). Cell type and time point are not known. V usage is TRBV2 and J usage is TRBJ1-6; D gene ambiguous. CDR3 sequence: CASSPADRNNSPLHF. CDR3 nucleotide sequence: TGTGCCAGCAGCCCCGCGGACCGGAACAATTCACCCCTCCACTTT.